These T cell receptor beta chains were read from a single sample in a study of cytomegalovirus exposure and HLA in healthy donors. The method was immunoSEQ multiplex PCR; TCRdb's version includes in-frame clones alone and lacks a portion of them. The profile shows around 120,000 clones, roughly 69% of them singletons. The sequenced material came from PBMCs. The receptors come from a man aged 45-60 years in good health and CMV-seropositive. The CDR3 runs from the conserved cysteine through the conserved F or W. The D gene is left open where the match is weak. Clone size is stated in some rows and not others, as once, few, many or a class when expanded.

CDR3: CASSPEATEAFF
DNA: TGTGCCAGCTCACCGGAGGCCACTGAAGCTTTCTTT
J: TRBJ1-1
size: NA
D: NA
V: TRBV18

CDR3: CASSIGTGPSYEQYF
DNA: TGTGCCAGCAGCATAGGGACAGGGCCTTCCTACGAGCAGTACTTC
J: TRBJ2-7
size: NA
D: TRBD1
V: TRBV7-9

CDR3: CASSQLDNRDEQFF
DNA: TGCGCCAGCAGCCAATTGGACAATAGGGATGAGCAGTTCTTC
J: TRBJ2-1
size: NA
D: NA
V: TRBV4-1

CDR3: CASSEVWTGGGETQYF
DNA: TGTGCCAGCAGTGAAGTCTGGACAGGGGGCGGAGAGACCCAGTACTTC
J: TRBJ2-5
size: few
D: TRBD1
V: TRBV6-1

CDR3: CASSSTGYEQYF
DNA: TGTGCCAGCAGCTCTACAGGGTACGAGCAGTACTTC
J: TRBJ2-7
size: NA
D: NA
V: TRBV5-6

CDR3: CASSYGELWGTDTQYF
DNA: TGCGCCAGCAGCTACGGGGAACTTTGGGGCACAGATACGCAGTATTTT
J: TRBJ2-3
size: NA
D: NA
V: TRBV5-1

CDR3: CASSYRLAADTQYF
DNA: TGCGCCAGCAGCTACAGACTAGCGGCAGATACGCAGTATTTT
J: TRBJ2-3
size: NA
D: TRBD2
V: TRBV5-1

CDR3: CASTPLAGSELFF
DNA: TGTGCCAGCACCCCGCTAGCGGGGTCGGAGCTGTTTTTT
J: TRBJ2-2
size: NA
D: TRBD2
V: TRBV2

CDR3: CASSQKQGWNSPLHF
DNA: TGTGCCAGCAGCCAAAAACAGGGATGGAATTCACCCCTCCACTTT
J: TRBJ1-6
size: NA
D: NA
V: TRBV6-1

CDR3: CASRLGEQYF
DNA: TGTGCCAGCAGACTTGGCGAGCAGTACTTC
J: TRBJ2-7
size: few
D: NA
V: TRBV2

CDR3: CASSLIRTGRRGNTIYF
DNA: TGTGCCAGCAGCTTAATAAGGACAGGGCGGAGAGGAAACACCATATATTTT
J: TRBJ1-3
size: few
D: TRBD1
V: TRBV7-9

CDR3: CAWSVRSGATTDTQYF
DNA: TGTGCCTGGAGTGTACGAAGCGGAGCCACCACAGATACGCAGTATTTT
J: TRBJ2-3
size: NA
D: NA
V: TRBV30

CDR3: CASSFGQGPYEQYF
DNA: TGTGCCAGCAGCTTCGGACAGGGCCCCTACGAGCAGTACTTC
J: TRBJ2-7
size: NA
D: TRBD1
V: TRBV7-2

CDR3: CASSLDPAGSGPSEQYF
DNA: TGTGCCAGCAGCTTGGACCCCGCGGGTTCCGGGCCCTCCGAGCAGTACTTC
J: TRBJ2-7
size: NA
D: NA
V: TRBV5-4

CDR3: CASSQEQGAAYEQYF
DNA: TGTGCCAGCAGCCAAGAACAGGGGGCCGCCTACGAGCAGTACTTC
J: TRBJ2-7
size: NA
D: TRBD1
V: TRBV4-2

CDR3: CASSQGVNQPQHF
DNA: TGCGCCAGCAGCCAAGGAGTAAATCAGCCCCAGCATTTT
J: TRBJ1-5
size: NA
D: NA
V: TRBV4-1

CDR3: CASSPSLAGVSYNEQFF
DNA: TGCGCCAGCAGCCCCTCCTTAGCGGGAGTCTCCTACAATGAGCAGTTCTTC
J: TRBJ2-1
size: NA
D: TRBD2
V: TRBV4-1

CDR3: CASSVAGAGGRETQYF
DNA: TGTGCCAGCAGCGTAGCGGGAGCGGGGGGGCGCGAGACCCAGTACTTC
J: TRBJ2-5
size: few
D: TRBD2
V: TRBV9

CDR3: CASSLGTGTRGPGANGLTF
DNA: TGTGCCAGCAGCTTGGGAACCGGGACTCGGGGCCCTGGGGCCAACGGCCTGACTTTC
J: TRBJ2-6
size: few
D: NA
V: TRBV11-3

CDR3: CASRPGQGGDYGYTF
DNA: TGTGCCAGCAGACCCGGACAGGGAGGGGACTATGGCTACACCTTC
J: TRBJ1-2
size: once
D: TRBD1
V: TRBV5-4

CDR3: CASSKSGRVLDTEAFF
DNA: TGTGCCAGTAGTAAGAGTGGGAGGGTATTGGACACTGAAGCTTTCTTT
J: TRBJ1-1
size: NA
D: NA
V: TRBV19

CDR3: CASSLSGGRVGLFF
DNA: TGTGCCAGCAGCCTCTCGGGCGGGAGGGTGGGCTTGTTCTTC
J: TRBJ2-1
size: NA
D: TRBD2
V: TRBV6-5

CDR3: CASSESYSDNEQFF
DNA: TGTGCCAGCAGTGAATCCTATTCCGACAATGAGCAGTTCTTC
J: TRBJ2-1
size: NA
D: NA
V: TRBV6-4

CDR3: CASSPGHISNQPQHF
DNA: TGTGCCAGCTCACCGGGACATATTAGCAATCAGCCCCAGCATTTT
J: TRBJ1-5
size: NA
D: NA
V: TRBV18

CDR3: CASSLKTFTDTQYF
DNA: TGTGCCAGCAGCTTAAAGACTTTCACAGATACGCAGTATTTT
J: TRBJ2-3
size: NA
D: NA
V: TRBV7-9

CDR3: CASSTRLGGFGELFF
DNA: TGCGCCAGCAGCACCAGACTGGGGGGATTCGGGGAGCTGTTTTTT
J: TRBJ2-2
size: NA
D: NA
V: TRBV5-1

CDR3: CASRGLSTYEQYF
DNA: TGCGCCAGCCGCGGACTTTCCACCTACGAGCAGTACTTC
J: TRBJ2-7
size: NA
D: NA
V: TRBV5-1

CDR3: CASFGGRVTEAFF
DNA: TGTGCCAGCTTCGGAGGGAGGGTCACTGAAGCTTTCTTT
J: TRBJ1-1
size: NA
D: NA
V: TRBV6-5

CDR3: CAISEYGGYGYTF
DNA: TGTGCCATCAGTGAATATGGAGGCTATGGCTACACCTTC
J: TRBJ1-2
size: NA
D: NA
V: TRBV10-3

CDR3: CASGWGGNTEAFF
DNA: TGTGCTAGTGGTTGGGGGGGGAACACTGAAGCTTTCTTT
J: TRBJ1-1
size: NA
D: NA
V: TRBV12-5

CDR3: CASSLAGGSRADTQYF
DNA: TGCGCCAGCAGCTTGGCCGGGGGGAGTAGGGCAGATACGCAGTATTTT
J: TRBJ2-3
size: few
D: TRBD2
V: TRBV5-1

CDR3: CASSWGQGSYEQYF
DNA: TGTGCCAGCAGTTGGGGACAGGGGTCCTACGAGCAGTACTTC
J: TRBJ2-7
size: NA
D: TRBD1
V: TRBV27

CDR3: CASSEGGQGEGYTF
DNA: TGTGCCAGCAGTGAAGGCGGGCAGGGGGAAGGCTACACCTTC
J: TRBJ1-2
size: NA
D: TRBD1
V: TRBV2

CDR3: CASSFTGDGYTF
DNA: TGCGCCAGCAGCTTCACAGGGGACGGCTACACCTTC
J: TRBJ1-2
size: once
D: TRBD1
V: TRBV5-1

CDR3: CASSQGAGRNNEQFF
DNA: TGCGCCAGCAGCCAAGGGGCGGGGCGAAACAATGAGCAGTTCTTC
J: TRBJ2-1
size: NA
D: NA
V: TRBV4-1

CDR3: CASSTGGTASYEQYF
DNA: TGTGCCAGCAGCACCGGAGGGACGGCCTCCTACGAGCAGTACTTC
J: TRBJ2-7
size: NA
D: NA
V: TRBV9

CDR3: CASSIRTKQNYGYTF
DNA: TGTGCCAGTAGTATCCGGACAAAACAAAACTATGGCTACACCTTC
J: TRBJ1-2
size: NA
D: NA
V: TRBV19

CDR3: CASSPPNQWDNQETQYF
DNA: TGTGCCAGCTCACCACCGAATCAGTGGGACAACCAAGAGACCCAGTACTTC
J: TRBJ2-5
size: NA
D: NA
V: TRBV18

CDR3: CASSPGGTEAFF
DNA: TGCGCCAGCAGCCCAGGGGGCACTGAAGCTTTCTTT
J: TRBJ1-1
size: NA
D: TRBD1
V: TRBV5-1

CDR3: CASSFGQYYEQYF
DNA: TGTGCCAGCAGCTTCGGACAGTACTACGAGCAGTACTTC
J: TRBJ2-7
size: NA
D: NA
V: TRBV7-2

CDR3: CASSPTLGQSNSPLHF
DNA: TGTGCCAGCAGCCCGACCTTGGGACAGAGTAATTCACCCCTCCACTTT
J: TRBJ1-6
size: NA
D: TRBD1
V: TRBV5-6

CDR3: CASSTEMNTEAFF
DNA: TGTGCCAGCAGCACAGAAATGAACACTGAAGCTTTCTTT
J: TRBJ1-1
size: once
D: NA
V: TRBV7-3